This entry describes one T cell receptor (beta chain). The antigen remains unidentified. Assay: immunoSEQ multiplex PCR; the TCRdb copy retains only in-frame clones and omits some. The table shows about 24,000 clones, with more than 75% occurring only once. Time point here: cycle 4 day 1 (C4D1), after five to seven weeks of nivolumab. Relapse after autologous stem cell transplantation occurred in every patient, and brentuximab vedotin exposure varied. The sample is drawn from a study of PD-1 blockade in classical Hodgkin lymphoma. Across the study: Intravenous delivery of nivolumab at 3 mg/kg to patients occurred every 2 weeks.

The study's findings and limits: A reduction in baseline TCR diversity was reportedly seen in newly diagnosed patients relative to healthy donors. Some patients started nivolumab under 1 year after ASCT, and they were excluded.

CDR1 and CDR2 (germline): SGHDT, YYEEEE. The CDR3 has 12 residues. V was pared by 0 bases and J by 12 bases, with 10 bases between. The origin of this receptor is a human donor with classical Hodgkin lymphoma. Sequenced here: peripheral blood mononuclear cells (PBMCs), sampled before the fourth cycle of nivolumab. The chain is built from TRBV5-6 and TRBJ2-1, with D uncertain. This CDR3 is CASSLGTVGQFF. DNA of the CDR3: TGTGCCAGCAGCTTGGGGACCGTTGGGCAGTTCTTC.